One and the same sample provided the 5 T cell receptor beta chains below, sequenced in a study of early stage breast cancer tumors. The protocol was immunoSEQ multiplex PCR, while the TCRdb copy is restricted to in-frame clones and leaves out a portion. The sample lists 25,000 to 35,000 clones, around three quarters occurring once. The sequenced material came from blood. Source of these receptors: a person between 50 and 60 years old with breast cancer.

The V call is TRBV10-3, the J call TRBJ2-7; no clear D gene. The CDR3 spans 11 residues. The germline gives CDR1 ENHRY, CDR2 SYGVKD. The V and J ends lost 3 bases and 0 bases respectively, with 0 bases between them. The CDR3 reads CAISDSYEQYF. CDR3 bases: TGTGCCATCAGTGACTCCTACGAGCAGTACTTC.

This chain connects TRBV14 to TRBJ2-7, with 11 bases lining up with TRBD2. The V segment lost 1 base and the J segment 2 bases; nucleotides outside the gene matches: 16. Looked up from germline, CDR1 is SGHDN and CDR2 is FVKESK. The CDR3 runs to 20 residues. The CDR3 DNA reads as TGTGCCAGCAGCCAAGCTAAGGCAGGGAGGACTAGCGGGCAGACCTACGAGCAGTACTTC. As protein: CASSQAKAGRTSGQTYEQYF.

V gene TRBV4-3 combines with J gene TRBJ1-1; D unresolved. This CDR3 spans 14 amino acids. V lost 2 bases and J 8 bases, leaving 15 bases between the germline ends. Germline CDR1 and CDR2: LGHNA and YSLEER. For the CDR3, the DNA is TGCGCCAGCAGCCAATCCACTCGGCCTTCCGAAGCTTTCTTT. Its protein product is CASSQSTRPSEAFF.

This clone was seen only a few times. The rearrangement links TRBV5-8 to TRBJ2-6; D ambiguous. Trimming pared 1 base from V and 0 bases from J, leaving 8 bases between. CDR3 length: 16 amino acids. Germline CDR1 is SGHTS and CDR2 is YDEGEE. CDR3 sequence (DNA): TGTGCCAGCAGCTTGAGCAGCTACTCTGGGGCCAACGTCCTGACTTTC. Encoded protein: CASSLSSYSGANVLTF.

The chain employs TRBV5-1 and TRBJ2-3, with D perhaps given as TRBD1 or TRBD2 (5 bases each). The CDR3 covers 15 residues. Germline V gene lookup returns CDR1 SGHRS and CDR2 YFSETQ. Trimming stripped 6 bases from V and 5 bases from J, with 19 bases between. The CDR3 spells CASTDLTAAGDTQYF. DNA of the CDR3: TGCGCCAGCACTGATTTGACAGCCGCGGGAGATACGCAGTATTTT.